This T cell receptor beta chain was observed in a study of blood T cell repertoires in COVID-19. Overall study: Whether acute or convalescent, the COVID-19 samples came from the United States, Italy and Spain. In each case, the material was cDNA or gDNA derived from T cells, B-cell-depleted T cells, or PBMCs.

How the authors handled the data: For nucleated cells, counts were estimated from reference gene primer amplification. Clones were sequenced by immunoSEQ multiplex PCR, and TCRdb holds only the in-frame ones, with some missing. V and J calls and clone size are copied from that table; D and trimming were computed from the DNA. This table has 75,000 to 100,000 clones, around nine tenths appearing once. CDR1 is MNHEY and CDR2 is SVGAGI in the germline V gene. The length of the CDR3 is 14 residues. The V gene lost 8 bases and the J gene lost 1 base, with 15 bases spanning the gap. Input material: peripheral blood. The source of this sequence is a man in his 70s with acute or convalescent COVID-19. V usage is TRBV6-5 and J usage is TRBJ2-7, with D possibly being TRBD1 (6 bases). The CDR3 DNA reads TGTGCCAGCCTTAACAGGGTAATATCCTACGAGCAGTACTTC. This codes for CASLNRVISYEQYF.